This T cell receptor (beta chain) stems from a study of blood T cell repertoires in COVID-19. Study in general: The samples span acute and convalescent COVID-19 from the United States, Italy and Spain.

This CDR3 has 14 residues. Trimming cost V 4 bases and J 1 base, with 7 bases left between them. From germline, CDR1 is SNHLY and CDR2 FYNNEI. This clone was counted once. Source study methods: Reference gene primers were amplified, and this amplification served to estimate nucleated cell counts. The assay was immunoSEQ multiplex PCR, and TCRdb's table has in-frame clones only and misses some. Clonal size and the V and J genes are those of that table, whereas D and trimming came from the DNA. The data contain some 140,000 clones, just under 85% of them singletons. Sequenced: peripheral blood. The receptor was derived from an older woman with acute or convalescent COVID-19. The chain joins TRBV2 to TRBJ2-2; D uncertain. CDR3 loop: CASSGLQNTGELFF. The DNA for the CDR3 is TGTGCCAGCAGTGGTTTACAGAACACCGGGGAGCTGTTTTTT. The variable domain in full, with the rest retrieved from reference TRBV2 and TRBJ2-2, is EPEVTQTPSHQVTQMGQEVILRCVPISNHLYFYWYRQILGQKVEFLVSFYNNEISEKSEIFDDQFSVERPDGSNFTLKIRSTKLEDSAMYFCASSGLQNTGELFFGEGSRLTVL.